The next 16 T cell receptor beta chains were all read from a single sample in a study of chemoradiotherapy in HPV16-positive cancers. The table came from immunoSEQ multiplex PCR; TCRdb's copy has only in-frame clones and leaves some out. Altogether a few thousand clones are present, approximately 72% being singletons, with the ten largest covering 8% to 9.5%. Source: tumor tissue, taken from a patient who underwent chemoradiotherapy. The origin of the receptors is a human donor with HPV-associated anogenital cancer.

V and J are TRBV4-1 and TRBJ1-5; 7 bases map to TRBD1. CDR1 and CDR2 from the germline V gene are MGHRA and YSYEKL. The V and J ends lost 1 base and 4 bases, in that order; junction bases with no gene match: 13. The CDR3 spans 18 residues. This CDR3 reads CASSQVLRQGGWNQPQHF. The CDR3 DNA is TGCGCCAGCAGCCAAGTACTTAGGCAGGGGGGTTGGAATCAGCCCCAGCATTTT.

CDR3 bases: TGCAGCGTTGGAACAACCGGTCGTCAGTACTTC. It translates to CSVGTTGRQYF. V usage is TRBV29-1 and J usage is TRBJ2-4; the D is unclear. Germline V lookup: CDR1 SQVTM, CDR2 ANQGSEA. Trimming removed 4 bases at V and 12 bases at J, with 13 bases between. This CDR3 region has 11 residues.

V usage is TRBV4-3 and J usage is TRBJ1-5; 7 nucleotides match TRBD1. The CDR3 has 16 residues. CDR1 is LGHNA, CDR2 YSLEER, per germline. V lost 0 bases, J lost 11 bases, and 13 bases stayed unmatched. This chain's CDR3 is CASSQEWTGGDLAQHF. The CDR3 DNA reads as TGCGCCAGCAGCCAAGAGTGGACAGGAGGGGATTTGGCCCAGCATTTT.

This clone counts as large. The chain joins TRBV2 to TRBJ1-1; unclear D gene. Germline V gene lookup returns CDR1 SNHLY and CDR2 FYNNEI. Trimming took off 8 bases at V and 2 bases at J, with 3 bases between the two ends. This CDR3 has 10 amino acids. The CDR3 here is CASSNTEAFF. The CDR3, as DNA: TGTGCCAGCTCTAACACTGAAGCTTTCTTT. The variable domain in full, with the rest retrieved from reference TRBV2 and TRBJ1-1, is EPEVTQTPSHQVTQMGQEVILRCVPISNHLYFYWYRQILGQKVEFLVSFYNNEISEKSEIFDDQFSVERPDGSNFTLKIRSTKLEDSAMYFCASSNTEAFFGQGTRLTVV.

The CDR3 sequence: CASSLGLAYNEQFF. In nucleotides, the CDR3 is TGCGCCAGCAGTTTAGGGCTAGCCTACAATGAGCAGTTCTTC. The J gene is TRBJ2-1, the V gene TRBV5-1; D is undetermined. The germline V gene has CDR1 SGHRS and CDR2 YFSETQ. CDR3 length equals 14 residues. The ends were cut back, 5 bases at V and 2 bases at J, with 11 bases in the middle.

This chain joins TRBV5-8 and TRBJ1-2; D gene ambiguous. The germline CDR1 and CDR2 sequences are SGHTS and YDEGEE. Trimming removed 0 bases from V and 5 bases from J, with 11 bases in between. This CDR3 is built from 14 residues. Written as DNA, the CDR3 is TGTGCCAGCAGCTTGGATGGGAGGGTTTATGGCTACACCTTC. Protein: CASSLDGRVYGYTF.

With respect to this clone: This CDR3 is also generated by other DNA sequences in the sample. The J gene is TRBJ1-4, the V gene TRBV28, with TRBD1 matching 10 bases. Germline-derived CDR1 and CDR2 are MDHEN and SYDVKM. J lost 8 bases, V lost 5 bases, and 5 bases had no gene match. CDR3 length: 14 residues. The CDR3 coding sequence is TGTGCCAGCAGTCGGGGACAGGGGCGGGAAAAACTGTTTTTT. Amino acids: CASSRGQGREKLFF.

This rearrangement joins TRBV7-2 to TRBJ2-5; TRBD2 matches 14 bases. The CDR3 sequence is 17 residues long. Trimming took 3 bases from V and 1 from J; bases not matched to a gene: 4. Germline lookup yields CDR1 SGHTA and CDR2 FQGNSA. This CDR3 reads CASSFQGTSGSQETQYF. The CDR3 DNA reads TGTGCCAGCAGCTTCCAGGGGACTAGCGGGAGCCAAGAGACCCAGTACTTC.

By its share, this clone is medium-sized (0.01 to 0.1%). The J gene is TRBJ2-7, the V gene TRBV5-1, with 8 positions matching TRBD2. Germline V gene data show CDR1 as SGHRS and CDR2 as YFSETQ. V was clipped by 5 bases and J by 0 bases; unmatched bases: 4. The CDR3 spans 14 residues. Here the CDR3 DNA reads TGCGCCAGCAGGCCGGGACTAGTCTCCTACGAGCAGTACTTC. Translating gives CASRPGLVSYEQYF.

The V gene is TRBV6-6, the J gene TRBJ2-7; tentative D call: TRBD2 (6 bases). Germline values: CDR1 MNHNY, CDR2 SVGAGI (reference sequence). The V gene lost 6 bases and the J gene lost 0 bases, with 12 bases spanning the gap. The CDR3 is 14 amino acids. CDR3 sequence: CASRPPGSSYEQYF. The CDR3 region has the DNA TGTGCCAGCAGACCCCCCGGGAGCTCCTACGAGCAGTACTTC.

This chain uses TRBV18 with TRBJ2-7, with 8 bases lining up with TRBD2. V lost 4 bases to trimming and J lost 6 bases; unmatched junction nucleotides: 8. The CDR3 spans 14 residues. CDR1 and CDR2 (germline): KGHSH, LQKENI. The CDR3 DNA reads TGTGCCAGCTCACGGAGCGGGGGTGTCATCGAGCAGTACTTC. This translates into CASSRSGGVIEQYF.

The V gene is TRBV4-3, the J gene TRBJ2-5; D unresolved. Germline CDR1 and CDR2: LGHNA and YSLEER. V was trimmed by 4 bases and J by 4 bases, leaving 16 bases between them. The CDR3 has 15 residues. The CDR3 nucleotides are TGCGCCAGCAGCCCCCTGAGTTCGATAGGAGAGACCCAGTACTTC. Residues: CASSPLSSIGETQYF.

This clone has a single count. The chain uses TRBV5-1 and TRBJ2-3, with 8 bases lining up with TRBD2. Trimming cost V 4 bases and J 3 bases; bases outside gene matches: 16. The CDR3 contains 18 residues. Per the germline V gene, CDR1 is SGHRS and CDR2 is YFSETQ. DNA of the CDR3: TGCGCCAGCAGCCCGGGACCGGCTTTATTAGCGGGGACAGATACGCAGTATTTT. Protein product: CASSPGPALLAGTDTQYF. Supplemented by reference TRBV5-1 and TRBJ2-3, the full variable domain reads KAGVTQTPRYLIKTRGQQVTLSCSPISGHRSVSWYQQTPGQGLQFLFEYFSETQRNKGNFPGRFSGRQFSNSRSEMNVSTLELGDSALYLCASSPGPALLAGTDTQYFGPGTRLTVL.

V is TRBV7-2 and J is TRBJ1-3; D remains unclear. In germline, CDR1 is SGHTA, CDR2 FQGNSA. The CDR3 consists of 14 residues. V was cut by 0 bases and J by 4 bases, with 7 bases left in between. The CDR3: CASSLANSGNTIYF. The CDR3 nucleotides read TGTGCCAGCAGCTTAGCGAACAGCGGAAACACCATATATTTT. Drawing the rest from reference TRBV7-2 and TRBJ1-3, the complete variable domain is GAGVSQSPSNKVTEKGKDVELRCDPISGHTALYWYRQSLGQGLEFLIYFQGNSAPDKSGLPSDRFSAERTGGSVSTLTIQRTQQEDSAVYLCASSLANSGNTIYFGEGSWLTVV.

This clone has a handful of counts. The genes are TRBV19 and TRBJ2-4, with D unclear. CDR3 length: 13 amino acids. The V and J ends lost 5 bases and 10 bases respectively, with 15 bases between them. Germline V lookup: CDR1 LNHDA, CDR2 SQIVND (reference sequence). CDR3 residues: CASSVDGASIQYF. DNA for the CDR3: TGTGCCAGTAGTGTCGACGGAGCATCTATTCAGTACTTC. Filled out from reference TRBV19 and TRBJ2-4, the complete variable domain reads DGGITQSPKYLFRKEGQNVTLSCEQNLNHDAMYWYRQDPGQGLRLIYYSQIVNDFQKGDIAEGYSVSREKKESFPLTVTSAQKNPTAFYLCASSVDGASIQYFGAGTRLSVL.

The chain links TRBV29-1 to TRBJ2-7; 14 bases agree with TRBD2. Trimming at V came to 4 bases and at J to 4 bases, leaving 6 bases not matched to a gene. CDR3 length: 15 amino acids. Looked up from germline, CDR1 is SQVTM and CDR2 is ANQGSEA. The CDR3 spells CSVGGTSGSKYEQYF. The CDR3 coding sequence is TGCAGCGTTGGTGGGACTAGCGGGAGTAAGTACGAGCAGTACTTC.